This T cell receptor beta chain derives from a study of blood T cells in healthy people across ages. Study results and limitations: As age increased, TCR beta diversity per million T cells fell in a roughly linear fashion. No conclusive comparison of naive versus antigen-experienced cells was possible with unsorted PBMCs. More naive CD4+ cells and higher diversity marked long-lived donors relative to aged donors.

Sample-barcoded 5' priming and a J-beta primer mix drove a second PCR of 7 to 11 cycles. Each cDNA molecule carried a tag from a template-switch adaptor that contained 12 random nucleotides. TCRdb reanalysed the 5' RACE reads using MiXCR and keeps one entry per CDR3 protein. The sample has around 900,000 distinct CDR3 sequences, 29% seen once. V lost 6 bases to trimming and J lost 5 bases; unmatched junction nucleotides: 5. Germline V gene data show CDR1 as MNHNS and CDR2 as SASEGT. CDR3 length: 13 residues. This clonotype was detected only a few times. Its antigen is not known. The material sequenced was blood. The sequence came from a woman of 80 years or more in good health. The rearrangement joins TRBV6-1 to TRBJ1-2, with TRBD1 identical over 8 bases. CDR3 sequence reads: CASRADRDYGYTF. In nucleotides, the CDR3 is TGTGCCAGCAGGGCGGACAGGGATTATGGCTACACCTTC.